This TCR beta chain was obtained from a study of cytomegalovirus exposure and HLA in healthy donors (dated by TCRdb to the late 2010s). Concerning the study at large: An earlier analysis of several hundred of the donors reported more than 250 Gb of sequence data and roughly 110 million unique TCR beta sequences from approximately 180 million T cells. Rather than drawing on any new phenotypic data, the later analysis identified candidate immune exposures from TCR beta sequences and the way those sequences occurred across donors. All discovery cohort repertoires had been generated on a single sequencing platform. A later genetic analysis took genome-wide SNP genotypes for 398 of the 666 donors and used that subset as a discovery cohort. Alongside the repertoire data, information on donor age, sex, ethnicity and CMV serostatus was compiled. Using immunosequencing, the study profiled T cell repertoires from about 650 subjects and related those repertoires to cytomegalovirus serostatus. Along with the roughly 670-subject first cohort, a separate validation cohort of some 130 different subjects was used. The study aimed to test whether cataloging public T cell receptors could reveal signatures of past pathogen exposure. The number of typed donors differed by locus: 629-630 for A, B, C, DRB1 and DQB1; some 540 for DQA1; roughly 600 for DPA1; and 400 to 480 for DPB1. Roughly 320 gigabases of sequencing data and around 85 million unique TCR sequences made up an early release that covered 640 HLA-typed donors. A later analysis re-examined previously published TCR beta repertoires from just over 650 donors and added high-resolution HLA genotyping to investigate patterns of TCR occurrence. Among some 410 genotyped donors of the cohort, an average of approximately 250,000 unique TCR beta nucleotide sequences were sequenced per donor, approximately 20% of them non-productive. To decide whether each TCR beta V gene segment behaved as functional or pseudogenic, an earlier analysis of some 580 of the donors relied on high-throughput TCR beta sequencing. Of the roughly 390 genotyped donors, approximately 81% were placed in the genetic ancestry cluster associated with self-reported Caucasian donors. To predict cytomegalovirus infection status, the study brought together high-throughput TCR immunosequencing, statistical association of individual TCRs with disease status, and machine learning. Class I and class II HLA loci were covered by the typing at four-digit resolution. About five DR-DQ haplotypes were treated as single units for association and clustering because of strong linkage in the cohort. The research as a whole found: In a later analysis, most CMV-associated TCR beta chains were found to appear HLA-restricted, with HLA associations seemingly driven largely by CMV exposure. According to the authors, the approach could potentially be generalized to other disease states and immunological phenotypes. A later analysis found that TCR association rates varied across HLA loci, with DRB1 alleles showing the most associated TCRs and HLA-C alleles the fewest. Strong co-occurrence of HLA alleles, especially DR and DQ, made assigning TCR associations to individual alleles difficult. A further reported finding was that TCR beta sequences accurately predicted the HLA-A and HLA-B alleles for most subjects in the first cohort. Only TCR beta chains were sequenced in this cohort, and the absence of alpha or paired-chain data limited detectable features. Most TCR sequences were seen in very few donors, while some public TCRs were found in many individuals. According to a later genetic analysis, donors in an Asian-associated ancestry cluster had fewer N-insertions in productive TCRs than the approximately 650-donor mean. The study gave a list of under 200 TCR beta chains associated with cytomegalovirus. Because counts were too low, roughly 17 rarely observed V segments, including chromosome 9 orphons, were left out of the earlier analysis of approximately 500 of the donors. At a false discovery rate of 0.05, a later analysis linked fewer than 20,000 TCR beta sequences to specific HLA alleles. CMV serostatus was the only immune exposure information available for the cohort. A few of the identified cytomegalovirus-associated TCR beta chains were confirmed in vitro to be specific for cytomegalovirus antigens. An association between a missense DCLRE1C variant and V-gene and J-gene trimming of TCR beta chains was found in a later genetic analysis and replicated in an independent cohort. A later analysis reported that several top co-occurrence clusters appeared linked to parvovirus B19, influenza, CMV and Epstein-Barr virus. Compared with equally common non-associated chains, HLA-associated TCR beta chains in a later analysis were more clonally expanded and had lower generation probabilities. Linkage disequilibrium might explain the correlated functional status among segregating V segments, but an unknown experimental factor could not be excluded. A cluster of highly shared sequence variants was judged likely to represent a technical artifact of the sequencing pipeline. Because HLA typing was missing for some donors at each locus, association tests included only the typed subset. An earlier analysis of some 590 of the donors showed that most TCR beta V segments appeared in productive rearrangements either about 90% or about 30% of the time, which broadly matched IMGT annotations. In both the original and validation cohorts, the classifier was reported to diagnose cytomegalovirus status with high specificity and sensitivity. Presence/absence analyses assumed roughly uniform sequencing depth across donors, an assumption that may not hold.

The library came from the immunoSEQ multiplex PCR assay. For the multiplex PCR, a mixture combining 60 forward primers for TCR Vbeta segments and 13 reverse primers for TCR Jbeta segments was used. A multiplex PCR assay on genomic DNA amplified the CDR3 region of rearranged TCR beta genes. The Illumina HiSeq System was used to sequence the amplified TCR beta libraries as 87-base-pair reads. The paper's processing steps were these. Across the 670 or so repertoires, a later analysis counted approximately 83 million unique TCR beta chains, roughly 11 million of which were shared by at least two donors. Raw reads were error-corrected and collapsed into unique sequences with a nearest-neighbor algorithm that merged closely related sequences to remove PCR and sequencing errors. To assign V, D and J gene segments, CDR3 sequences were aligned to IMGT reference sequences. For a sequence to be retained, a match of at least six nucleotides to both a V gene segment and a J gene segment was required. A rearrangement counted as productive if the CDR3 had no stop codons and remained in frame with V and J, and every other rearrangement counted as non-productive. CDR3 was defined by IMGT convention, running from the second conserved V-encoded cysteine to the conserved J-encoded phenylalanine. The earlier analysis of about 500 of the donors excluded sequences that lacked an unambiguous match to a single V gene segment. An earlier analysis of several hundred of the donors called V segments functional above 56.7% productive rearrangements and segregating when the between-donor standard deviation exceeded 5%. A statistical classification framework was built to diagnose cytomegalovirus status from the catalog of TCR beta chain sequences. A later analysis assigned V and J genes by comparing TCR nucleotide sequences with IMGT/GENE-DB human TR gene sequences. A later analysis assigned CDR3 sequences and most-parsimonious VDJ recombination scenarios with the TCRdist pipeline. In a later analysis, every TCR beta chain was defined by the combination of its CDR3 amino acid sequence and its V-gene family, and reads without a unique V-gene family were dropped. In a later analysis, fewer than 600 highly shared, low-generation-probability nucleotide sequences were removed to address suspected cross-contamination and a sequencing artifact. For each public chain, a later analysis derived a clonal expansion index from normalized ranks of inferred template counts within each repertoire. In a later analysis, generation probabilities were computed using a VDJ recombination model fitted to out-of-frame rearrangements, and the results were checked against IGoR. A later analysis scored TCR-TCR, TCR-HLA and TCR-CMV co-occurrence with hypergeometric tests, applying a repertoire-size bias correction to TCR pairs. False discovery rates were estimated in a later analysis by permuting HLA or CMV assignments 20 times. In a later analysis, co-occurring TCRs were grouped using DBSCAN, and TCRdist sequence similarity was added for clustering within HLA-allele-positive subsets. Repertoires with fewer than 30,000 or more than 120,000 public chains were left out of co-occurrence clustering, as were about 5 repertoires with anomalous nucleotide sharing. As stored in TCRdb, this immuneACCESS dataset retains in-frame rearrangements with V and J assigned. A fraction of the clones does not appear; measured against another copy, unresolved V genes explain less than half of the discrepancy, and the remainder lacks a known reason. The DNA gave D and trimming, while V, J and clone size come from that table. For this sample there are about 130,000 clones; 50% to 75% appear just once. The ten largest clonotypes hold 2.4% of the sample.

A word on this clone: No antigen is known for it. Base qualities are not recorded, but no much larger clone differs from it by a single base.

The cohort was made up of roughly 670 healthy bone marrow donors. All cohort members were sampled while nominally healthy, although unrecorded immune exposures were likely present. The donor tested CMV seronegative, placing the donor among the approximately 400 seronegative members of the cohort. A peripheral blood sample was provided by each donor, and peripheral blood mononuclear cells were used for TCR beta sequencing. Genomic DNA was extracted from the blood cell samples with the Qiagen DNeasy Blood Extraction Kit. The sample was PBMCs. The TCR sequence derives from a woman in her thirties or forties in good health and CMV-seronegative.

The nucleotides read TGTGCCAGTAGTACTGGGACAGGGCCTAATGAAAAACTGTTTTTT. It specifies CASSTGTGPNEKLFF. The V and J genes are TRBV19 and TRBJ1-4, and TRBD1 matches 9 of the central bases. The CDR3 has 15 amino acids, counting the end cysteine and phenylalanine. Only the CDR3 region is kept as DNA, spanning 45 bases read in frame from base 1. Trimming removed 4 bases from V and 3 bases from J; the gene matches leave 3 bases unexplained. CDR1 LNHDA and CDR2 SQIVND were looked up in the germline V gene (reference sequence). The CDR3, completed at both ends by the reference TRBV19 and TRBJ1-4 genes, gives the full variable domain DGGITQSPKYLFRKEGQNVTLSCEQNLNHDAMYWYRQDPGQGLRLIYYSQIVNDFQKGDIAEGYSVSREKKESFPLTVTSAQKNPTAFYLCASSTGTGPNEKLFFGSGTQLSVL.